The 17 T cell receptor beta chains below were found in one sample sequenced in a study of cytomegalovirus exposure and HLA in healthy donors. Vbeta (60) and Jbeta (13) primers were used in the PCR. Produced via immunoSEQ multiplex PCR; TCRdb's table is partial and in-frame only. The sample contains about 140,000 clones, almost 85% of which appear only once. The source material was PBMCs. The receptors come from a middle-aged woman in good health and CMV-seronegative.

CDR3 sequence: CASSPPLASGSFQQYF. The DNA of the CDR3 is TGTGCCAGCTCACCCCCTTTGGCTAGCGGGAGCTTCCAGCAGTACTTC. This rearrangement joins TRBV18 to TRBJ2-7, with 10 bases that match TRBD2. The V gene's germline CDR1 is KGHSH and CDR2 LQKENI. V was pared by 3 bases and J by 8 bases, with 13 bases of the junction left unmatched. The CDR3 extends over 16 amino acids.

The rearrangement uses TRBV5-6 and TRBJ2-7, with 10 bases fitting TRBD2. This CDR3 spans 16 amino acids. Germline assignment: CDR1 SGHDT and CDR2 YYEEEE. The J segment lost 2 bases and the V segment lost 4 bases, leaving 9 bases of the junction unmatched. Written as DNA, the CDR3 is TGTGCCAGCAGCCCTCTGAGCCTAGCGGGAGCCTACGAGCAGTACTTC. Encoded protein: CASSPLSLAGAYEQYF.

The gene calls are TRBV15 and TRBJ2-2; D unresolved. CDR3 length: 18 residues. The germline V gene encodes CDR1 LNHNV and CDR2 YYDKDF (reference sequence). V shed 0 bases and J shed 5 bases, with 19 bases lying between them. CDR3 nucleotide sequence: TGTGCCACCAGCAGAGATTCAGCCCGGGTGGTGGAGACCGGGGAGCTGTTTTTT. Translation gives CATSRDSARVVETGELFF.

The rearrangement joins TRBV7-6 to TRBJ2-6; no definite D call. V lost 2 bases and J lost 2, with 10 bases in between. Germline CDR1 and CDR2: SGHVS and FNYEAQ. The CDR3 is 16 residues long. The CDR3 sequence: CASSLSPVPGANVLTF. The CDR3 DNA reads as TGTGCCAGCAGCTTATCCCCGGTCCCTGGGGCCAACGTCCTGACTTTC.

Worth noting for this clone: The junction shows a germline mismatch at one end, possibly a read error. This chain links TRBV7-9 with TRBJ2-2; D is uncertain. Germline assignment: CDR1 SEHNR and CDR2 FQNEAQ (reference sequence). The length of the CDR3 is 16 residues. The CDR3 DNA follows: TGTTCCAGCAGCTTAGTGTCGGCTAGTCTTACCGGGGAGCTGTTTTTT. Protein product: CSSSLVSASLTGELFF.

This rearrangement joins TRBV7-3 to TRBJ2-2; 10 bases agree with TRBD2. The germline gives CDR1 SGHTA, CDR2 FQGTGA. The CDR3 is made up of 18 amino acids. V lost 5 bases to trimming and J lost 4 bases; unmatched junction nucleotides: 13. In nucleotides, the CDR3 is TGTGCCAGCAGCGTTGTCGCGGCTAGCGGGAGTGTCACCGGGGAGCTGTTTTTT. Its translation: CASSVVAASGSVTGELFF.

This chain uses TRBV5-4 with TRBJ1-3; 7 nucleotides line up with TRBD1. The germline gives CDR1 SGHNT, CDR2 YYREEE (reference sequence). The CDR3 runs 15 residues. The trim removed 4 bases at V and 0 bases at J, leaving 4 bases unmatched. This chain's CDR3 is CASSTGADSGNTIYF. CDR3 DNA sequence: TGTGCCAGCAGCACAGGGGCTGACTCTGGAAACACCATATATTTT.

This clone appeared a few times. This chain links TRBV2 with TRBJ2-1, with 7 bases fitting TRBD2. Germline assignment: CDR1 SNHLY and CDR2 FYNNEI. This CDR3 is 14 amino acids long. Trimming removed 7 bases from V and 5 bases from J; junction bases left unmatched: 8. The CDR3 DNA reads TGTGCCAGCACCCCCCAGCGGGATAACAATGAGCAGTTCTTC. Translated: CASTPQRDNNEQFF.

The chain has TRBV21-1 and TRBJ2-7; the table's TRBD2 call for D was not verified on the DNA. TRBV21-1 is an annotated pseudogene. The CDR3 is 17 amino acids. The CDR3 sequence is CASSTGTSGRNSYEQYF. The CDR3, as DNA: TGTGCCAGCAGCACCGGGACTAGCGGGAGGAACTCCTACGAGCAGTACTTC.

The chain is built from TRBV19 and TRBJ1-2; TRBD1 might be the D (6 bases). Trimming took 7 bases from V and 3 from J, leaving 27 bases between them. The germline V gene encodes CDR1 LNHDA and CDR2 SQIVND (reference sequence). CDR3 length equals 18 residues. CDR3 DNA: TGTGCCAGTACCCCGTTAGCAGGGACATCTTGGATCGACTATGGCTACACCTTC. Its protein product is CASTPLAGTSWIDYGYTF.

The chain couples TRBV28 to TRBJ2-7; 9 bases match TRBD2. The ends lost 6 bases at V and 3 bases at J; junction bases unmatched: 12. Germline V gives CDR1 MDHEN, CDR2 SYDVKM. This CDR3 is 16 amino acids long. The CDR3 region has the DNA TGTGCCAGCAGCAGCCTTAGGCGGGGGGGAAACTACGAGCAGTACTTC. It is translated as CASSSLRRGGNYEQYF.

In DNA form, the CDR3 reads TGTGCCAGCAGCTTAAAGACTAGCGGGGGAGACACAGATACGCAGTATTTT. The encoded protein is CASSLKTSGGDTDTQYF. The chain combines TRBV7-3 with TRBJ2-3; 12 nucleotides agree with TRBD2. J lost 2 bases, V lost 1 base, and 4 bases had no gene match. The CDR3 covers 17 residues. CDR1 and CDR2 from the germline V gene are SGHTA and FQGTGA.

The rearrangement joins TRBV5-6 to TRBJ1-2, with D maybe TRBD1 (5 bases). CDR1 SGHDT and CDR2 YYEEEE come from the germline V gene. Trimming shortened V by 0 bases and J by 2 bases, and 5 bases separated the two germline ends. The CDR3 consists of 13 residues. CDR3 loop: CASSLEGNYGYTF. CDR3 DNA: TGTGCCAGCAGCTTGGAGGGGAACTATGGCTACACCTTC.

The chain joins TRBV2 to TRBJ2-1; 13 bases map to TRBD2. This CDR3 contains 17 residues. Unmatched junction bases numbered 15, after V lost 10 bases and J lost 6 bases. Germline CDR1 SNHLY, CDR2 FYNNEI. The CDR3 protein is CANRGLAGWSLRNEQFF. In DNA form, the CDR3 reads TGTGCCAACAGGGGACTAGCGGGGTGGTCCTTACGCAATGAGCAGTTCTTC.

In regard to this clone: The DNA is omitted, as the CDR3 cannot be located on it reliably, and the CDR3 follows TCRdb's listing. The V gene is TRBV15, the J gene TRBJ2-4; TRBD2, as called in the table, went unchecked against the DNA. The CDR3 totals 13 residues, both ends included. Germline values: CDR1 LNHNV, CDR2 YYDKDF (reference sequence). Here the CDR3 reads CATSRVGRGNSYF.

The chain combines TRBV19 with TRBJ2-7, with 11 bases matching TRBD2. The V and J ends lost 5 bases and 4 bases, in that order; junction bases with no gene match: 10. The CDR3 is 16 residues long. Germline V gives CDR1 LNHDA, CDR2 SQIVND (reference sequence). CDR3 nucleotide sequence: TGTGCCAGTAGTGGCCGAACTAGCGGGAGACCTTACGAGCAGTACTTC. Translation gives CASSGRTSGRPYEQYF.

The chain carries TRBV4-3 and TRBJ2-1; D remains ambiguous. This CDR3 is built from 17 residues. V shed 0 bases and J shed 0 bases, with 12 bases lying between them. CDR1 and CDR2 (germline): LGHNA, YSLEER. In DNA form, the CDR3 reads TGCGCCAGCAGCCAAGATCCCCTAGGCAGCTCCTACAATGAGCAGTTCTTC. Translating it yields CASSQDPLGSSYNEQFF.